One and the same sample provided the 24 T cell receptor beta chains below, sequenced in a study of blood T cell repertoires in COVID-19. Profiled with immunoSEQ multiplex PCR; TCRdb holds only in-frame clones, not every one. The repertoire holds more than 200,000 clones, about 86% seen once, with 7.5% to 10% in the top ten. Sequencing was carried out using peripheral blood. These receptors originate from an older man with acute or convalescent COVID-19.

This CDR3 is CASSVGTANYGYTF. The CDR3 DNA reads as TGTGCCAGCAGCGTCGGGACAGCTAACTATGGCTACACCTTC. The chain has TRBV5-5 and TRBJ1-2; 7 positions match TRBD1. Germline V gene data show CDR1 as SGHKS and CDR2 as YYEKEE (reference sequence). Trimming at V came to 4 bases and at J to 0 bases, leaving 3 bases not matched to a gene. This CDR3 contains 14 residues. The whole variable domain, remainder taken from reference TRBV5-5 and TRBJ1-2, is DAGVTQSPTHLIKTRGQQVTLRCSPISGHKSVSWYQQVLGQGPQFIFQYYEKEERGRGNFPDRFSARQFPNYSSELNVNALLLGDSALYLCASSVGTANYGYTFGSGTRLTVV.

The chain links TRBV10-3 to TRBJ1-2; D gene uncertain. The CDR3 extends over 16 amino acids. Trimming removed 2 bases from V and 8 bases from J, with 21 bases in between. Germline lookup yields CDR1 ENHRY and CDR2 SYGVKD. CDR3 residues: CAISETLPWAGRGYTF. In DNA form, the CDR3 reads TGTGCCATCAGTGAGACACTTCCGTGGGCAGGTAGAGGCTACACCTTC.

The chain uses TRBV27 and TRBJ2-7, with D tentatively TRBD1 (6 bases). CDR3 length: 13 residues. V was shortened by 5 bases and J by 2 bases, with 10 bases between the two germline ends. In germline, CDR1 is MNHEY, CDR2 SMNVEV (reference sequence). The CDR3 sequence is CASSEGVAYEQYF. The CDR3 DNA reads TGTGCCAGCAGTGAGGGGGTAGCCTACGAGCAGTACTTC.

The J gene is TRBJ1-2, the V gene TRBV6-6, with D perhaps TRBD1 (6 bases). This CDR3 region has 12 residues. V dropped 7 bases and J dropped 6 bases, with 12 bases sitting between them. Looked up from germline, CDR1 is MNHNY and CDR2 is SVGAGI (reference sequence). CDR3: CASKDSLDGYTF. The CDR3 coding sequence is TGTGCCAGCAAGGACAGCCTCGATGGCTACACCTTC.

This chain joins TRBV5-8 and TRBJ1-4, with 12 nucleotides matching TRBD1. The CDR3 sequence is 14 residues long. Trimming removed 4 bases from V and 8 bases from J; junction bases left unmatched: 3. CDR1 SGHTS and CDR2 YDEGEE come from the germline V gene. CDR3 sequence reads: CASSRGQGAEKLFF. In DNA form, the CDR3 reads TGTGCCAGCAGCCGGGGACAGGGGGCGGAAAAACTGTTTTTT.

The gene calls are TRBV28 and TRBJ2-1; D unresolved. V was pared by 4 bases and J by 10 bases, with 8 bases between. This CDR3 comprises 11 residues. Germline values: CDR1 MDHEN, CDR2 SYDVKM. The CDR3 here is CASSSNLEQFF. The CDR3 DNA follows: TGTGCCAGCAGTTCTAATCTGGAGCAGTTCTTC.

This clone was seen only once. This chain uses TRBV28 with TRBJ2-7, with 8 nucleotides matching TRBD1. The CDR3 contains 15 residues. The germline V gene has CDR1 MDHEN and CDR2 SYDVKM. Trimming took 4 bases from V and 1 from J; bases not matched to a gene: 6. This CDR3 is CASSSQGGASYEQYF. CDR3 bases: TGTGCCAGCAGTTCACAGGGGGGAGCTTCCTACGAGCAGTACTTC.

V and J are TRBV18 and TRBJ1-5, with D possibly being TRBD1 (6 bases). The CDR3 loop spans 14 amino acids. Germline assignment: CDR1 KGHSH and CDR2 LQKENI. V dropped 4 bases and J dropped 0 bases, with 7 bases sitting between them. CDR3 in amino acids: CASSRQDSNQPQHF. The CDR3 DNA sequence: TGTGCCAGCTCACGACAGGATAGCAATCAGCCCCAGCATTTT. Full variable domain (missing parts from reference TRBV18 and TRBJ1-5): NAGVMQNPRHLVRRRGQEARLRCSPMKGHSHVYWYRQLPEEGLKFMVYLQKENIIDESGMPKERFSAEFPKEGPSILRIQQVVRGDSAAYFCASSRQDSNQPQHFGDGTRLSIL.

The V gene is TRBV12-3 or TRBV12-4, the J gene TRBJ2-5, with 7 bases aligning to TRBD2. J lost 5 bases, V lost 3 bases, and 3 bases had no gene match. The CDR3 contains 13 residues. The DNA for the CDR3 is TGTGCCAGCAGTTTCCTGCGGGGGGAGACCCAGTACTTC. This translates into CASSFLRGETQYF.

This clone was observed a single time. The chain is built from TRBV2 and TRBJ2-3; 10 bases are shared with TRBD1. Germline V lookup: CDR1 SNHLY, CDR2 FYNNEI. CDR3 length: 15 amino acids. Trimming at V came to 4 bases and at J to 3 bases, leaving 4 bases not matched to a gene. CDR3: CASSVLGQGTDTQYF. The CDR3 bases are TGTGCCAGCAGTGTCCTGGGACAGGGGACAGATACGCAGTATTTT.

The chain recombines TRBV4-1 with TRBJ1-1, with TRBD1 as a possible D gene (6 bases). The V and J ends lost 2 bases and 5 bases respectively, with 18 bases between them. Looked up from germline, CDR1 is MGHRA and CDR2 is YSYEKL. CDR3 size: 16 residues. The CDR3 here is CASSQKGSQGRTEAFF. CDR3 DNA: TGCGCCAGCAGCCAAAAGGGTTCACAGGGAAGGACTGAAGCTTTCTTT.

The chain carries TRBV12-5 and TRBJ1-1; D call uncertain. Trimming took 4 bases from V and 5 from J, leaving 11 bases between them. This CDR3 is 13 amino acids long. Germline CDR1 and CDR2: LGHNT and FRNRAP. CDR3 loop: CASGSGGRTEAFF. DNA of the CDR3: TGTGCTAGTGGTTCGGGAGGTAGGACTGAAGCTTTCTTT.

CDR3 residues: CASSDSWGLNQPQHF. CDR3 bases: TGTGCCAGCAGTGATAGTTGGGGCCTCAATCAGCCCCAGCATTTT. The J gene is TRBJ1-5, the V gene TRBV2, with D maybe TRBD1 (5 bases). The CDR3 extends over 15 amino acids. Germline values: CDR1 SNHLY, CDR2 FYNNEI. V gave up 3 bases and J gave up 3 bases, with 12 bases separating them.

The chain carries TRBV7-9 and TRBJ2-7; no clear D. The CDR3 sequence is 17 residues long. Between the trimmed V and J ends, which lost 3 bases and 7 bases, there was a span of 25 bases. The germline V gene has CDR1 SEHNR and CDR2 FQNEAQ (reference sequence). The CDR3 loop is CASSFHQQAWAPNEQYF. The DNA of the CDR3 is TGTGCCAGCAGCTTTCACCAGCAGGCGTGGGCCCCTAATGAGCAGTACTTC.

The chain carries TRBV28 and TRBJ1-6; TRBD1 matches at 7 bases. CDR1 and CDR2 (germline): MDHEN, SYDVKM. The CDR3 contains 18 residues. With 6 bases clipped from V and 0 bases from J, the junction kept 11 bases outside the gene matches. The CDR3 is CASSSRQGRPSYNSPLHF. In DNA, the CDR3 is TGTGCCAGCAGCTCCCGACAGGGCCGTCCCTCCTATAATTCACCCCTCCACTTT.

The chain combines TRBV28 with TRBJ1-2; maybe TRBD1 (5 bases). The V gene's germline CDR1 is MDHEN and CDR2 SYDVKM. The V end lost 2 bases, the J end lost 8 bases, and 18 bases lay between the germline ends. CDR3 length: 15 residues. CDR3 in DNA: TGTGCCAGCAGTTTACACTCGGGGGGGTATCGCGGCTACACCTTC. This translates into CASSLHSGGYRGYTF.

This chain connects TRBV6-4 to TRBJ2-7; possible D gene TRBD2, 6 bases. V dropped 7 bases and J dropped 1 base, with 14 bases sitting between them. The CDR3 is made up of 14 amino acids. Germline V gene lookup returns CDR1 MRHNA and CDR2 SNTAGT. The CDR3 loop reads CASTLRTISYEQYF. The DNA for the CDR3 is TGTGCCAGCACACTGCGGACTATTTCCTACGAGCAGTACTTC.

As for this clone: Other DNA sequences in the sample encode the same CDR3. This rearrangement joins TRBV7-2 to TRBJ1-6; 7 bases are a match to TRBD1. This CDR3 region has 15 residues. Germline V gene sequence: CDR1 SGHTA, CDR2 FQGNSA. J gave up 6 bases and V 1 base, and 3 bases lay outside the gene matches. In nucleotides, the CDR3 is TGTGCCAGCAGCTTAGGACAGGGACGTAATTCACCCCTCCACTTT. It codes for CASSLGQGRNSPLHF.

This clone was counted once. This rearrangement joins TRBV20-1 to TRBJ2-1; 9 bases are a match to TRBD2. The CDR3 has 15 amino acids. Trimming removed 3 bases from V and 3 bases from J; junction bases left unmatched: 6. CDR1 is DFQATT, CDR2 SNEGSKA, per germline (reference sequence). The DNA of the CDR3 is TGCAGTGCTAGTCTTGGACTAGCGAACTACAATGAGCAGTTCTTC. This sequence encodes CSASLGLANYNEQFF.

V is TRBV20-1 and J is TRBJ1-6, with D uncertain. The V gene lost 3 bases and the J gene lost 7 bases, with 10 bases spanning the gap. CDR1 DFQATT and CDR2 SNEGSKA come from the germline V gene (reference sequence). The CDR3 extends over 13 amino acids. CDR3 in DNA: TGCAGTGCTAGTACTGACACGAATTCACCCCTCCACTTT. It codes for CSASTDTNSPLHF.

This clone was counted only a few times. The J gene is TRBJ1-2, the V gene TRBV2, with no clear D. V was cut by 2 bases and J by 5 bases, with 15 bases left in between. The CDR3 consists of 15 residues. CDR1 and CDR2 (germline): SNHLY, FYNNEI. This CDR3 is CASSEREGSRYGYTF. Here the CDR3 DNA reads TGTGCCAGCAGTGAAAGGGAGGGAAGTCGGTATGGCTACACCTTC.

The genes are TRBV6-5 and TRBJ1-2; a possible D gene is TRBD1 (6 bases). This CDR3 is built from 12 residues. Germline CDR1 MNHEY, CDR2 SVGAGI. Trimming pared 8 bases from V and 3 bases from J, leaving 10 bases between. CDR3: CASGQGYYGYTF. As DNA, the CDR3 is TGTGCCAGCGGGCAGGGGTACTATGGCTACACCTTC.

In nucleotides, the CDR3 is TGTGCCACCAGGGGGGTAGCGGGCGAGCAGTACTTC. Protein sequence: CATRGVAGEQYF. The chain couples TRBV24-1 to TRBJ2-7; 7 bases are a match to TRBD2. Trimming took 7 bases from V and 6 from J; bases not matched to a gene: 5. CDR3 length: 12 residues. The V gene's germline CDR1 is KGHDR and CDR2 SFDVKD.

The rearrangement links TRBV12-3 or TRBV12-4 to TRBJ2-3; no firm D call. Trimming removed 4 bases at V and 0 bases at J, with 5 bases between. The CDR3 spans 13 residues. The CDR3 loop reads CASSSSSTDTQYF. As DNA, the CDR3 is TGTGCCAGCAGTTCCTCTAGCACAGATACGCAGTATTTT.